This TCR beta chain derives from a study of vaccination and CD4 T cells after COVID-19. Study findings and constraints: The median number of SARS-CoV-2-reactive clonotypes increased from around 21 to 38, a change that did not reach significance.

Sequencing of DNA taken from cultured CD4+ T cells relied on the Oncomine TCR Beta short-read assay. MiXCR, applied by TCRdb to the PCR reads, yields one record per CDR3 protein. The sample holds under 20,000 distinct CDR3 sequences; 40% to 55% are singletons and the top ten take around 3%. Treatment here: approximately 10-day PBMC culture with coronavirus spike peptide pools or control peptides (ViraFEST assay). The germline CDR1 and CDR2 sequences are LGHNA and YNFKEQ. The CDR3 consists of 15 residues. V lost 0 bases and J lost 4, with 12 bases in between. This clonotype was counted a single time. What it binds is unknown.

Source: CD4+ T cells from blood, cultured in vitro, taken after SARS-CoV-2 vaccination. This rearrangement joins TRBV4-2 to TRBJ1-2, with no clear D. The receptor was isolated from a human donor who had recovered from COVID-19. The CDR3, as DNA: TGTGCCAGCAGCCAAGATGGACGGCAAGTCTATGGCTACACCTTC. Protein: CASSQDGRQVYGYTF.